Below are 9 T cell receptor beta chains sequenced from a single sample in a study of shared clonotypes between healthy human individuals. TCRdb's copy holds only in-frame clones and misses some; the assay was immunoSEQ multiplex PCR. The sample shows about 1.1 million clones, approximately 80% of them seen only once. Sequenced: memory CD4+ T cells from PBMCs. Described subset: CD45RA-negative fraction. All receptors come from a man aged 18-30 years in good health. Some clones in this sample may be carry-over from other donors' samples.

The CDR3 bases are TGCGCCAGCAGCTCTCTAGACGGATACACTGAAGCTTTCTTT. This gives the protein CASSSLDGYTEAFF. V usage is TRBV5-1 and J usage is TRBJ1-1; D unresolved. Trimming took off 3 bases at V and 3 bases at J, with 12 bases between the two ends. This CDR3 comprises 14 residues. The germline V gene encodes CDR1 SGHRS and CDR2 YFSETQ. Combining the CDR3 with reference TRBV5-1 and TRBJ1-1 gives the whole variable domain KAGVTQTPRYLIKTRGQQVTLSCSPISGHRSVSWYQQTPGQGLQFLFEYFSETQRNKGNFPGRFSGRQFSNSRSEMNVSTLELGDSALYLCASSSLDGYTEAFFGQGTRLTVV.

This clone was seen only a few times. The same CDR3 also results from other DNA sequences found in this sample. The V and J genes are TRBV28 and TRBJ2-1; tentatively, D is TRBD2 (5 bases). V shed 8 bases and J shed 2 bases, with 19 bases lying between them. This CDR3 is 16 amino acids long. The germline CDR1 and CDR2 sequences are MDHEN and SYDVKM. Here the CDR3 DNA reads TGTGCCAGCCCCCCGAGACTACCCAACCCCTACAATGAGCAGTTCTTC. Its protein is CASPPRLPNPYNEQFF.

This clone was observed once. The chain combines TRBV14 with TRBJ2-7, with D perhaps matching TRBD1 (6 bases). Germline V gives CDR1 SGHDN, CDR2 FVKESK. The CDR3 runs 15 residues. Trimming left V 4 bases short and J 0 bases short, with 13 bases between. The CDR3 sequence is CASSRNPDSSYEQYF. Written as DNA, the CDR3 is TGTGCCAGCAGCCGCAACCCGGACAGCTCCTACGAGCAGTACTTC.

The rearrangement joins TRBV28 to TRBJ1-5; D uncertain. V shed 6 bases and J shed 7 bases, with 16 bases lying between them. Germline CDR1 and CDR2: MDHEN and SYDVKM. CDR3 size: 14 residues. This chain's CDR3 is CASSPTARWQPQHF. The CDR3, as DNA: TGTGCCAGCAGCCCGACCGCTCGGTGGCAGCCCCAGCATTTT.

The chain carries TRBV15 and TRBJ2-5; D gene uncertain. V was cut by 3 bases and J by 5 bases, with 19 bases left in between. The CDR3 has 16 residues. Per the germline V gene, CDR1 is LNHNV and CDR2 is YYDKDF (reference sequence). The CDR3 is CATSRAGRTKEETQYF. In DNA, the CDR3 is TGTGCCACCAGCAGGGCCGGTCGAACAAAAGAGGAGACCCAGTACTTC. Filled out from reference TRBV15 and TRBJ2-5, the complete variable domain reads DAMVIQNPRYQVTQFGKPVTLSCSQTLNHNVMYWYQQKSSQAPKLLFHYYDKDFNNEADTPDNFQSRRPNTSFCFLDIRSPGLGDTAMYLCATSRAGRTKEETQYFGPGTRLLVL.

The CDR3 sequence: CASSPWRRERGETQYF. Here the CDR3 DNA reads TGTGCCAGCAGTCCATGGCGGAGAGAAAGAGGAGAGACCCAGTACTTC. V and J are TRBV28 and TRBJ2-5; no definite D call. Germline CDR1 is MDHEN and CDR2 is SYDVKM. V was cut by 5 bases and J by 4 bases, with 20 bases left in between. The CDR3 sequence is 16 residues long.

The chain is built from TRBV4-2 and TRBJ1-2; 7 bases align to TRBD1. V shed 3 bases, J shed 6 bases, and the junction held 10 bases outside the gene matches. The CDR3 length is 15 residues. Germline V lookup: CDR1 LGHNA, CDR2 YNFKEQ. The CDR3 DNA reads TGTGCCAGCAGCCAGGGGGCACAGGGGCGTGATGGCTACACCTTC. Translating gives CASSQGAQGRDGYTF.

The chain joins TRBV28 to TRBJ2-1; no clear D gene. The V gene's germline CDR1 is MDHEN and CDR2 SYDVKM. Trimming removed 6 bases at V and 0 bases at J, with 12 bases between. The CDR3 extends over 15 amino acids. The CDR3 DNA is TGTGCCAGCAGCGCGATTGCTAGCTCCTACAATGAGCAGTTCTTC. Protein: CASSAIASSYNEQFF.

The chain is built from TRBV5-4 and TRBJ1-3; D call uncertain. This CDR3 has 15 amino acids. Germline V lookup: CDR1 SGHNT, CDR2 YYREEE (reference sequence). V gave up 0 bases and J gave up 0 bases, with 7 bases separating them. The CDR3 region is CASSLGSYSGNTIYF. The CDR3 bases are TGTGCCAGCAGCTTGGGGTCATACTCTGGAAACACCATATATTTT.